Listed below are T cell receptor beta chains from one sample, sequenced in a study of CD8 T cells in Susac syndrome. From the immunoSEQ multiplex PCR reads, TCRdb called clonotypes with MiXCR, one entry per CDR3 protein. The table includes approximately 160,000 distinct CDR3 sequences, approximately 93% detected once. The sequenced sample was CD4+ T cells from PBMCs. The receptors originated from a human donor with multiple sclerosis. Both conserved end residues are part of each CDR3. The order of the fields is CDR3 protein, CDR3 DNA, J gene, D gene, V gene, clone size. The D gene is left open where the match is weak. Where a row states a size, it is once, few, many or the class of an expanded clone; other rows omit it.

CSASPSGGRTGELFF	TGCAGTGCTAGCCCTAGCGGGGGCCGCACCGGGGAGCTGTTTTTT	TRBJ2-2	TRBD2	TRBV20-1	NA
CASSQNRDTEAFF	TGTGCCAGCAGCCAAAATAGAGACACTGAAGCTTTCTTT	TRBJ1-1	NA	TRBV7-8	NA
CSARALAGPLPDTQYF	TGCAGTGCTAGAGCACTAGCGGGGCCCTTACCAGATACGCAGTATTTT	TRBJ2-3	TRBD2	TRBV20-1	NA
CSARDHGSGSAGDTQYF	TGCAGTGCTAGAGATCATGGTAGCGGGAGTGCTGGGGATACGCAGTATTTT	TRBJ2-3	TRBD2	TRBV20-1	NA
CASRRNQPQHF	TGTGCCAGCAGGAGAAATCAGCCCCAGCATTTT	TRBJ1-5	NA	TRBV28	NA
CASSFRGRGELFF	TGTGCCAGCAGTTTCAGGGGAAGAGGGGAGCTGTTTTTT	TRBJ2-2	NA	TRBV27	NA
CATCRGEVNQPQHF	TGTGCCACCTGCCGGGGAGAGGTCAATCAGCCCCAGCATTTT	TRBJ1-5	NA	TRBV3-1	NA
CASSRWGEQYF	TGTGCCAGCAGCCGCTGGGGCGAGCAGTACTTC	TRBJ2-7	NA	TRBV5-6	NA
CASRPDLARRNTEAFF	TGTGCCAGCAGGCCTGACCTAGCCCGGCGGAACACTGAAGCTTTCTTT	TRBJ1-1	NA	TRBV6-2/TRBV6-3	NA
CATLLAGLMDGYTF	TGTGCCACCCTTCTTGCAGGGTTAATGGATGGCTACACCTTC	TRBJ1-2	NA	TRBV6-2/TRBV6-3	NA
CASSPQGSGETQYF	TGTGCCAGCAGCCCGCAGGGAAGTGGTGAGACCCAGTACTTC	TRBJ2-5	NA	TRBV7-3	NA
CASSLRTNYGYTF	TGTGCCAGCAGCTTGAGGACAAACTATGGCTACACCTTC	TRBJ1-2	NA	TRBV5-8	NA
CASSPPGGGYGYTF	TGTGCCAGCAGCCCCCCCGGTGGGGGGTATGGCTACACCTTC	TRBJ1-2	NA	TRBV7-6	NA
CASTQDRWAPEAFF	TGTGCCAGCACTCAAGACAGGTGGGCCCCTGAAGCTTTCTTT	TRBJ1-1	NA	TRBV11-1	once
CASSPYGQSSYNEQFF	TGTGCCAGCAGCCCATATGGACAAAGCTCCTACAATGAGCAGTTCTTC	TRBJ2-1	NA	TRBV5-4	NA
CAIRQGLGYPQHF	TGTGCCATCAGACAGGGACTAGGTTACCCCCAGCATTTT	TRBJ1-5	NA	TRBV10-3	NA
CASSGRTRTSGGEETQYF	TGTGCCAGCAGCGGAAGGACCCGGACTAGCGGGGGGGAAGAGACCCAGTACTTC	TRBJ2-5	TRBD2	TRBV9	NA
CAITQTSGGQETQYF	TGTGCCATCACCCAAACTAGCGGGGGGCAAGAGACCCAGTACTTC	TRBJ2-5	TRBD2	TRBV10-3	NA
CSVGPDRDHEQYF	TGCAGCGTGGGGCCTGACAGGGACCACGAGCAGTACTTC	TRBJ2-7	TRBD1	TRBV29-1	NA
CASSQQGLRGYTF	TGTGCCAGCAGCCAACAGGGGCTGAGGGGCTACACCTTC	TRBJ1-2	NA	TRBV3-1	NA
CASRMDSNQPQHF	TGTGCCAGCAGAATGGACAGTAATCAGCCCCAGCATTTT	TRBJ1-5	NA	TRBV2	NA
CASSVWENTEAFF	TGCGCCAGCAGTGTTTGGGAGAACACTGAAGCTTTCTTT	TRBJ1-1	NA	TRBV10-2	NA
CSARDQGTANYGYTF	TGCAGTGCTAGAGATCAAGGGACAGCTAACTATGGCTACACCTTC	TRBJ1-2	TRBD1	TRBV20-1	once
CASTIPGGGQPQHF	TGTGCCAGCACCATCCCCGGGGGGGGACAGCCCCAGCATTTT	TRBJ1-5	NA	TRBV28	NA
CASSATRGTNEKLFF	TGCGCCAGCAGCGCTACTCGGGGCACTAATGAAAAACTGTTTTTT	TRBJ1-4	NA	TRBV5-1	NA
CSAPGVTNEKLFF	TGCAGTGCCCCGGGTGTTACTAATGAAAAACTGTTTTTT	TRBJ1-4	NA	TRBV20-1	NA
CASSERNRPGAFF	TGTGCCAGCAGTGAACGTAACAGGCCGGGAGCTTTCTTT	TRBJ1-1	NA	TRBV2	NA
CSARDLSTGLEDGYTF	TGCAGTGCTAGAGATCTGAGCACAGGGCTCGAGGATGGCTACACCTTC	TRBJ1-2	NA	TRBV20-1	NA